The clone carrying this TCR beta chain came up a few times. As yet, its antigen is unknown. Total RNA was isolated from each sample in quantities of at least 5 micrograms. Per germline, CDR1 DFQATT and CDR2 SNEGSKA (reference sequence). Trimming cost V 1 base and J 2 bases, with 7 bases left between them. This CDR3 comprises 13 residues. This sample stems from a study of blood T cells in healthy people across ages. Primers used in a second PCR of about 6 to 11 cycles were a sample-barcoded 5' primer and a J-beta primer mix. Each CDR3 protein gets one entry after TCRdb re-called the 5' RACE reads with MiXCR. The data show about 1,600,000 distinct CDR3 sequences, 40% to 50% seen once. Whole-study results and caveats: Investigators treated diversity estimates from one million T cells as underestimates. The study found more naive CD4+ cells and higher diversity in long-lived than aged donors.

This receptor was obtained from a woman aged 18-35 years in good health. Sequencing was carried out using blood. The genes are TRBV20-1 and TRBJ2-3; D remains unclear. CDR3 protein: CSARGIVTDTQYF. The CDR3 region has the DNA TGCAGTGCTAGAGGGATAGTCACAGATACGCAGTATTTT.